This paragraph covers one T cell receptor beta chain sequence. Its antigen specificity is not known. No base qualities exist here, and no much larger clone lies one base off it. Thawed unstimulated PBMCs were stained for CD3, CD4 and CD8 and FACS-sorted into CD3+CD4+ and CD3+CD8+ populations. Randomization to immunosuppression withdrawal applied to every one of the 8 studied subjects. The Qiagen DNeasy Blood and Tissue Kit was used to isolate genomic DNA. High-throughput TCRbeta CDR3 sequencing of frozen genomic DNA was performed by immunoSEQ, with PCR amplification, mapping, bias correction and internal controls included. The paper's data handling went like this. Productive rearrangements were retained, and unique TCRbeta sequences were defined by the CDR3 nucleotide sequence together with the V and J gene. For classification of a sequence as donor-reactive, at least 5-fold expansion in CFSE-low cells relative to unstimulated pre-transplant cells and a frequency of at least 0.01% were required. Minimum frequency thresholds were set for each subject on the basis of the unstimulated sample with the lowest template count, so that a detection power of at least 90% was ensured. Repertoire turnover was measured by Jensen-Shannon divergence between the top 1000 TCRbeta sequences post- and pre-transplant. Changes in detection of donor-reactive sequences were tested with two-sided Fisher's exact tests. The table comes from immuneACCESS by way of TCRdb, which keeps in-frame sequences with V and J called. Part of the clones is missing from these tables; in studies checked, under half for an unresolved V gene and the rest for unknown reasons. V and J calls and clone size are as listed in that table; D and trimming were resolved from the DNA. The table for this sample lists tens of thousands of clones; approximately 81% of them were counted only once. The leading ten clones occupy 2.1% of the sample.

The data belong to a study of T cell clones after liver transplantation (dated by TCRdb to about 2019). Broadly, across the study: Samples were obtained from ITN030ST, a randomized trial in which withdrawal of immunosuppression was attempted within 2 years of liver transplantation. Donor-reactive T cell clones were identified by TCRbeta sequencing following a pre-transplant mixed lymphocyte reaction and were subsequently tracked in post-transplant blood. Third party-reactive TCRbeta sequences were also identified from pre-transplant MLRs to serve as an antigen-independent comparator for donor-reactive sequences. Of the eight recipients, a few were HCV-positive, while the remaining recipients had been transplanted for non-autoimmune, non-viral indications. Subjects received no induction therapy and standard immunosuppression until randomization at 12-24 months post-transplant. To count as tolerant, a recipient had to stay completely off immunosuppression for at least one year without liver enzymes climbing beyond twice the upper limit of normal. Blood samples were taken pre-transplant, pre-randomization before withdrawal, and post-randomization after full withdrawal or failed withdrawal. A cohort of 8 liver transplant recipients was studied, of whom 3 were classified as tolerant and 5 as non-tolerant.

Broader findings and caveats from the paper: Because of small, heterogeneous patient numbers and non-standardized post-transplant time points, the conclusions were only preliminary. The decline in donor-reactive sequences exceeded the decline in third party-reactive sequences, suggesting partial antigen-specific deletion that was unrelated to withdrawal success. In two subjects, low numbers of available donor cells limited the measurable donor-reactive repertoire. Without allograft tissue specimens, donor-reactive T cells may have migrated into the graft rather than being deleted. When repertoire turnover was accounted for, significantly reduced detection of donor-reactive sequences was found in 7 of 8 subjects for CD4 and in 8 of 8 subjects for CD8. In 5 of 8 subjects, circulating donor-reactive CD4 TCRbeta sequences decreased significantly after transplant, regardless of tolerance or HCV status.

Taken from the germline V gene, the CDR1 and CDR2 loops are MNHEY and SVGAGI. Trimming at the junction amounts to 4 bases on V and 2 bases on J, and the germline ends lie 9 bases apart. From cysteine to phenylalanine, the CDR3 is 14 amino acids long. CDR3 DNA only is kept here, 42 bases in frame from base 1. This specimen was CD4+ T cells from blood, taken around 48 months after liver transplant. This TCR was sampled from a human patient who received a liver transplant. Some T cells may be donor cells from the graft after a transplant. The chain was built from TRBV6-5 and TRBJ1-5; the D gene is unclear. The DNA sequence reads TGTGCCAGCAGTTGGGCTAGGGGCAATCAGCCCCAGCATTTT. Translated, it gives CASSWARGNQPQHF.